This T cell receptor beta chain was recovered during a study of cytomegalovirus exposure and HLA in healthy donors. General observations from the study: TCR sequences were mostly rare, though some public TCRs occurred in many donors.

This PCR relied on a set of 60 Vbeta primers and 13 Jbeta primers. Using immunoSEQ multiplex PCR, the repertoire was profiled, and TCRdb retains in-frame clones only, with some absent. Its table lists some 200,000 clones. With regard to this clone: What it binds is unknown.

The receptor comes from a young man in good health and CMV-seronegative. Sequenced sample: PBMCs.

The DNA of the CDR3 is TGTGCCAGCAGCTTGATGGCTAGCGGGGGTAGGTACAATGAGCAGTTCTTC. Translation gives CASSLMASGGRYNEQFF. The chain is built from TRBV5-4 and TRBJ2-1, with 10 bases identical to TRBD2. Trimming at V came to 1 base and at J to 4 bases, leaving 8 bases not matched to a gene. CDR1 is SGHNT, CDR2 YYREEE, per germline (reference sequence). The CDR3 runs to 17 residues.